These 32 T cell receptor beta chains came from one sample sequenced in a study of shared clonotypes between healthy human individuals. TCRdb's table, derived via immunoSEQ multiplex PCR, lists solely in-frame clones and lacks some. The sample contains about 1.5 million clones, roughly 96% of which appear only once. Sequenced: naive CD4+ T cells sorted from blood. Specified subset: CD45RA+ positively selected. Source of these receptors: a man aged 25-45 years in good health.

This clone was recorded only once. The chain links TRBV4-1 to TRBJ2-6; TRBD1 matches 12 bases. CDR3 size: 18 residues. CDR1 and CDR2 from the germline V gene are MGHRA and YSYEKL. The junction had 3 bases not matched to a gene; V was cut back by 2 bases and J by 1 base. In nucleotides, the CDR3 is TGCGCCAGCAGCCAACCGGGACAGGGGGCATCTGGGGCCAACGTCCTGACTTTC. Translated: CASSQPGQGASGANVLTF.

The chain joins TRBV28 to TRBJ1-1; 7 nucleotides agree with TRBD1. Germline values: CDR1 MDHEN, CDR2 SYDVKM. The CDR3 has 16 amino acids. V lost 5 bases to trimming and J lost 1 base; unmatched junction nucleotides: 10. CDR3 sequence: CASSRSPRDRNTEAFF. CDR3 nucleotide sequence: TGTGCCAGCAGTCGCTCTCCGCGGGACAGGAACACTGAAGCTTTCTTT. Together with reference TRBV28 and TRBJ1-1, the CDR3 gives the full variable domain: DVKVTQSSRYLVKRTGEKVFLECVQDMDHENMFWYRQDPGLGLRLIYFSYDVKMKEKGDIPEGYSVSREKKERFSLILESASTNQTSMYLCASSRSPRDRNTEAFFGQGTRLTVV.

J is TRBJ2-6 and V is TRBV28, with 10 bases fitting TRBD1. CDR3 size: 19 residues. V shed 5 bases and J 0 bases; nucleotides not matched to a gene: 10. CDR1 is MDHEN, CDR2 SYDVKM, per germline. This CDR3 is CASSIRDRGIHSGANVLTF. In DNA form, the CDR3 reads TGTGCCAGCAGTATCCGGGACAGGGGTATTCACTCTGGGGCCAACGTCCTGACTTTC.

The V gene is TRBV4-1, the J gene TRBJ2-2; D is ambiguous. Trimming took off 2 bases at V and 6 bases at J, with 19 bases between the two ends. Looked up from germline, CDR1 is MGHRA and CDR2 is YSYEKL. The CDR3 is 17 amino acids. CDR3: CASSQPTGGDGAGELFF. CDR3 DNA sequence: TGCGCCAGCAGCCAACCCACGGGCGGAGACGGAGCCGGGGAGCTGTTTTTT.

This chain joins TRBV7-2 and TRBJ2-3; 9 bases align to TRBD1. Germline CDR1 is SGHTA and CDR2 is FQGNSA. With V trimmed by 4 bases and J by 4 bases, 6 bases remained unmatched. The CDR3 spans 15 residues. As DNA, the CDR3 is TGTGCCAGCAGCTCGCCGGACAGGGGCCCAGATACGCAGTATTTT. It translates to CASSSPDRGPDTQYF.

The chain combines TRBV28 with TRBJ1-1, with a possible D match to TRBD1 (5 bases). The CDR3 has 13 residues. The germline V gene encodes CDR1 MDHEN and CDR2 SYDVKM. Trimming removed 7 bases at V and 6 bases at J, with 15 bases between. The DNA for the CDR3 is TGTGCCAGCAAAATTTTACTCAGGGCTGAAGCTTTCTTT. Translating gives CASKILLRAEAFF.

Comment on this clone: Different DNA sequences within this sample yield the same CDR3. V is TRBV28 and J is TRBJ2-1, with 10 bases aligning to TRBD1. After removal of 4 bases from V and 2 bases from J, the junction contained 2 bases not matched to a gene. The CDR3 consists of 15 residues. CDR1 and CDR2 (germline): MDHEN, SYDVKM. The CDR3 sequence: CASSSGQGAYNEQFF. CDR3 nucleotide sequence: TGTGCCAGCAGTTCTGGACAGGGGGCCTACAATGAGCAGTTCTTC. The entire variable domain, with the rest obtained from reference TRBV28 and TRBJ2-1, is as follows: DVKVTQSSRYLVKRTGEKVFLECVQDMDHENMFWYRQDPGLGLRLIYFSYDVKMKEKGDIPEGYSVSREKKERFSLILESASTNQTSMYLCASSSGQGAYNEQFFGPGTRLTVL.

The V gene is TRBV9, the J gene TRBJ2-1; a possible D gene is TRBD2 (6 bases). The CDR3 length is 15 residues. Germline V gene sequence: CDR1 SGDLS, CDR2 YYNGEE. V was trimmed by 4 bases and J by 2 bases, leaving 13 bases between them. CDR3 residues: CASSLGGAAYNEQFF. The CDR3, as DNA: TGTGCCAGCAGCCTGGGGGGAGCGGCCTACAATGAGCAGTTCTTC. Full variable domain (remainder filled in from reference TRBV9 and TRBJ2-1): DSGVTQTPKHLITATGQRVTLRCSPRSGDLSVYWYQQSLDQGLQFLIQYYNGEERAKGNILERFSAQQFPDLHSELNLSSLELGDSALYFCASSLGGAAYNEQFFGPGTRLTVL.

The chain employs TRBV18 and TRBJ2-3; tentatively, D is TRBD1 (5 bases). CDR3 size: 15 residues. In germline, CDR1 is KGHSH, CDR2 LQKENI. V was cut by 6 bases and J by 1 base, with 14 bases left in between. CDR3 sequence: CASSPLLQGTDTQYF. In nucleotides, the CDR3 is TGTGCCAGCTCGCCCCTTCTACAGGGCACAGATACGCAGTATTTT.

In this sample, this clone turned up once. The CDR3 DNA reads as TGCGCCAGCAGCTTGGGGGACTTGGGTACAGGGCCGATCTACACCTTC. Translating gives CASSLGDLGTGPIYTF. The V and J genes are TRBV5-1 and TRBJ1-2, with D possibly matching TRBD1 (6 bases). Trimming left V 0 bases short and J 10 bases short, with 22 bases between. Germline values: CDR1 SGHRS, CDR2 YFSETQ. The CDR3 runs to 16 residues.

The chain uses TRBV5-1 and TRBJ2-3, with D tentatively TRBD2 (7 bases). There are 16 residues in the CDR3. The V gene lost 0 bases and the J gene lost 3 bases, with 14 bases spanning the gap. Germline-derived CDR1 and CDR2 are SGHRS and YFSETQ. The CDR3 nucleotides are TGCGCCAGCAGCTTGGCCGGGGGGCGCGAGACAGATACGCAGTATTTT. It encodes CASSLAGGRETDTQYF.

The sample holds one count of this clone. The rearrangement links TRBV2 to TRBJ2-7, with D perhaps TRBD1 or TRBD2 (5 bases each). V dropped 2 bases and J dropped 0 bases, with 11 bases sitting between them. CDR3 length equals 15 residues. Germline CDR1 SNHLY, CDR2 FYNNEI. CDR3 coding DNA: TGTGCCAGCAGTGAATCCCGGGACGGCTCCTACGAGCAGTACTTC. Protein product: CASSESRDGSYEQYF. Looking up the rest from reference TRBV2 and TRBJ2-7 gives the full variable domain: EPEVTQTPSHQVTQMGQEVILRCVPISNHLYFYWYRQILGQKVEFLVSFYNNEISEKSEIFDDQFSVERPDGSNFTLKIRSTKLEDSAMYFCASSESRDGSYEQYFGPGTRLTVT.

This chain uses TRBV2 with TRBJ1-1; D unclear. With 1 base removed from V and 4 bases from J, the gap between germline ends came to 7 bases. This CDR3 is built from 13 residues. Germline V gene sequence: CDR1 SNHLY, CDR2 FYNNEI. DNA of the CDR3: TGTGCCAGCAGTGAAGGCCCAGGCACTGAAGCTTTCTTT. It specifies CASSEGPGTEAFF.

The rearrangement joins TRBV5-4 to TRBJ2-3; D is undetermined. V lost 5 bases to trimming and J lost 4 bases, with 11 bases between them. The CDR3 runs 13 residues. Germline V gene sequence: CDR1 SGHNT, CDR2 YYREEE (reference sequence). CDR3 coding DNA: TGTGCCAGCAGTCTTCCGACTTCAGATACGCAGTATTTT. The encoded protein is CASSLPTSDTQYF.

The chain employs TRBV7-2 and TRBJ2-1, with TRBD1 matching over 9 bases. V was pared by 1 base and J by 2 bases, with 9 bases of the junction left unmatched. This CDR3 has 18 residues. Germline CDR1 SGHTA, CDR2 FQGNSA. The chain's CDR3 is CASSLVNWGDRAYNEQFF. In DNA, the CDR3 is TGTGCCAGCAGCTTAGTCAACTGGGGGGACAGGGCCTACAATGAGCAGTTCTTC.

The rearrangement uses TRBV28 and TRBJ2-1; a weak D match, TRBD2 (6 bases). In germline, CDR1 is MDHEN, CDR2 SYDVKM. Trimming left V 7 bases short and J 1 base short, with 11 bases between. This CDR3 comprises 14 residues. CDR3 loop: CASIQRGSYNEQFF. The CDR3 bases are TGTGCCAGCATCCAACGGGGGTCCTACAATGAGCAGTTCTTC.

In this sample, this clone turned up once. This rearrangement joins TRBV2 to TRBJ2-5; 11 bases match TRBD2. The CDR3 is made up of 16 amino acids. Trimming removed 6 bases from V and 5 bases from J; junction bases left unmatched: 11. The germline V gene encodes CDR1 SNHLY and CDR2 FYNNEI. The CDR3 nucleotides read TGTGCCAGCAGGGGAGGCGGACTAGCGGGTGCGGAGACCCAGTACTTC. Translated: CASRGGGLAGAETQYF.

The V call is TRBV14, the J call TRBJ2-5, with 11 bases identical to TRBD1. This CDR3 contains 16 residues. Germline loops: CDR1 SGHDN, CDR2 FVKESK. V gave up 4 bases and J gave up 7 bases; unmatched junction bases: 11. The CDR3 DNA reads TGTGCCAGCAGCCGGGACAGGGGGACTCGGTTCGGGACCCAGTACTTC. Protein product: CASSRDRGTRFGTQYF.

CDR3 loop: CASSLLGRAVSGELFF. The DNA for the CDR3 is TGTGCCAGCAGCTTACTGGGGAGGGCCGTTAGCGGGGAGCTGTTTTTT. The chain uses TRBV7-2 and TRBJ2-2; 7 nucleotides match TRBD2. CDR1 is SGHTA, CDR2 FQGNSA, per germline. The CDR3 length is 16 residues. V trimming: 2 bases; J trimming: 7 bases; junction bases outside the gene matches: 10.

The CDR3 nucleotides read TGTGCCAGCAGGATATACGGTTGGTCAAGCGAGACCCAGTACTTC. This codes for CASRIYGWSSETQYF. The V gene is TRBV5-5, the J gene TRBJ2-5; D is unresolved. CDR3 length: 15 amino acids. V shed 5 bases and J shed 5 bases, with 19 bases lying between them. CDR1 and CDR2 (germline): SGHKS, YYEKEE (reference sequence).

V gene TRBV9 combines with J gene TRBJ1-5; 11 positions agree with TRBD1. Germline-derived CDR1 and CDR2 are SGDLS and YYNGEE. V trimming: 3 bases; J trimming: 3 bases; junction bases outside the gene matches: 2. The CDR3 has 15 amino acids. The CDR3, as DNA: TGTGCCAGCAGCGGGACAGGGGGCGTCAATCAGCCCCAGCATTTT. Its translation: CASSGTGGVNQPQHF.

CDR3 residues: CASSPTKGQLRGETQYF. The CDR3, as DNA: TGTGCCAGCAGCCCGACCAAAGGACAGCTGCGGGGAGAGACCCAGTACTTC. The rearrangement links TRBV5-4 to TRBJ2-5; either TRBD1 or TRBD2 may supply D (6 bases each). This CDR3 is 17 amino acids long. Germline loops: CDR1 SGHNT, CDR2 YYREEE (reference sequence). V was shortened by 4 bases and J by 4 bases, with 23 bases between the two germline ends. The whole variable domain, remainder taken from reference TRBV5-4 and TRBJ2-5, is ETGVTQSPTHLIKTRGQQVTLRCSSQSGHNTVSWYQQALGQGPQFIFQYYREEENGRGNFPPRFSGLQFPNYSSELNVNALELDDSALYLCASSPTKGQLRGETQYFGPGTRLLVL.

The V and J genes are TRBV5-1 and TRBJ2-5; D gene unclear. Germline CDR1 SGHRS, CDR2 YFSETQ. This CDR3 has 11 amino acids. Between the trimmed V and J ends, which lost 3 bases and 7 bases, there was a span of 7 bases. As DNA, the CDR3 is TGCGCCAGCAGCTACCGGAGGACCCAGTACTTC. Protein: CASSYRRTQYF.

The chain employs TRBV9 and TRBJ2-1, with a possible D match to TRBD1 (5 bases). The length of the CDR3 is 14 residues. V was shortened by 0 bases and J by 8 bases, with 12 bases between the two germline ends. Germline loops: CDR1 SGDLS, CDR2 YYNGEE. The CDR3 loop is CASSVVDWGDEQFF. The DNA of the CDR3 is TGTGCCAGCAGCGTAGTCGATTGGGGCGATGAGCAGTTCTTC.

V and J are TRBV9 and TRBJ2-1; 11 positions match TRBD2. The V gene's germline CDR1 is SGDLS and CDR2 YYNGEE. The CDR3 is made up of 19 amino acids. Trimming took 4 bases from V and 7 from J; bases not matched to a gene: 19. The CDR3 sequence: CASSPRTLGLAGRQNEQFF. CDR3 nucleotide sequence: TGTGCCAGCAGCCCCCGTACCCTTGGACTAGCGGGCCGTCAAAATGAGCAGTTCTTC.

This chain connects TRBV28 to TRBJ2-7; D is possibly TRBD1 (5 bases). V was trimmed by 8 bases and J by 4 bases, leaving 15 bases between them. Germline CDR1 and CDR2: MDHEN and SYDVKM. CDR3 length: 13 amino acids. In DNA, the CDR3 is TGTGCCAGCCTAACCCCCCAGGGATACGAGCAGTACTTC. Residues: CASLTPQGYEQYF.

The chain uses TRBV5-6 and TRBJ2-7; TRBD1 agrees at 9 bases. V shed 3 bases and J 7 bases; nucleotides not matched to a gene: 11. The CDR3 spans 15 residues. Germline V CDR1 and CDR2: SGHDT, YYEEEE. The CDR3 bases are TGTGCCAGCAGCTGGGGACAGGGAGGGACTGAGGAGCAGTACTTC. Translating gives CASSWGQGGTEEQYF. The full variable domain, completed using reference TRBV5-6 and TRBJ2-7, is DAGVTQSPTHLIKTRGQQVTLRCSPKSGHDTVSWYQQALGQGPQFIFQYYEEEERQRGNFPDRFSGHQFPNYSSELNVNALLLGDSALYLCASSWGQGGTEEQYFGPGTRLTVT.

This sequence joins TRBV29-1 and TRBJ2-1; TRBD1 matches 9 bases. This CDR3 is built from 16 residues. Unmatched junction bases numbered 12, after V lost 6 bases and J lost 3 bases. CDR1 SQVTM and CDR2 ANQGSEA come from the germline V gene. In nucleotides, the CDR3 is TGCAGCGTCGACCCTCCGGGACAGGGACTCTACAATGAGCAGTTCTTC. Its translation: CSVDPPGQGLYNEQFF.

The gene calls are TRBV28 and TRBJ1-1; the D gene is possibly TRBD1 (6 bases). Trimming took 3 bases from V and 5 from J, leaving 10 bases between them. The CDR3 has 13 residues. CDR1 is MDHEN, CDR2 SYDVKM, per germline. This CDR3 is CASSFPGTTEAFF. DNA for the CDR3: TGTGCCAGCAGTTTTCCCGGGACAACTGAAGCTTTCTTT.

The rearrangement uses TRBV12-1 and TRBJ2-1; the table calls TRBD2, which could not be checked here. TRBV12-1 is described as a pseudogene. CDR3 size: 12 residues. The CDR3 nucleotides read TGTGCCAGCAGCTGGACGGGAAATGAGCAGTTCTTC. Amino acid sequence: CASSWTGNEQFF.

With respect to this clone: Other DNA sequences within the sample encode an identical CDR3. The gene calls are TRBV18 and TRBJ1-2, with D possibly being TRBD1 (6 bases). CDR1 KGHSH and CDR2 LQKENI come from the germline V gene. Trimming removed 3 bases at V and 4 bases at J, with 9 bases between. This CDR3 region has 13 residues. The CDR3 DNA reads TGTGCCAGCTCACCGGACAGATCCTATGGCTACACCTTC. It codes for CASSPDRSYGYTF.

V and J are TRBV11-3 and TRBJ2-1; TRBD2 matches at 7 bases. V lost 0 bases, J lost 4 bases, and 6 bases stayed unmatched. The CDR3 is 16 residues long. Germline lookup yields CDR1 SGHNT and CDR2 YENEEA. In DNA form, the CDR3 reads TGTGCCAGCAGCTTAGAGAGCGGACTAGGATACAATGAGCAGTTCTTC. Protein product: CASSLESGLGYNEQFF.